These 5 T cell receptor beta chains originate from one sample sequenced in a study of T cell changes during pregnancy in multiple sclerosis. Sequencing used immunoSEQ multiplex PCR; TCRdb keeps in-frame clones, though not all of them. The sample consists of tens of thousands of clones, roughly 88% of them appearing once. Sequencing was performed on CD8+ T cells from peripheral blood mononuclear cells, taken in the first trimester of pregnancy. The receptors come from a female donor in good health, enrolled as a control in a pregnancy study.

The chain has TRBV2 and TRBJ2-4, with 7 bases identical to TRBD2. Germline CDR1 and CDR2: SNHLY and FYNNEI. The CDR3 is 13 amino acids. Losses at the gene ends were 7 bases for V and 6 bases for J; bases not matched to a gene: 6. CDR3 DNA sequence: TGTGCCAGCACCGAGCGGGGTACAAACATTCAGTACTTC. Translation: CASTERGTNIQYF.

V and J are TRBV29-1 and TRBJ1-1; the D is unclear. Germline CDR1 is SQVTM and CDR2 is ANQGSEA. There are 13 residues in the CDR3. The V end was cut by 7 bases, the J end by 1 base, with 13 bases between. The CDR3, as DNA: TGCAGCGCCAACGAGGTTCCGAACACTGAAGCTTTCTTT. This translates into CSANEVPNTEAFF.

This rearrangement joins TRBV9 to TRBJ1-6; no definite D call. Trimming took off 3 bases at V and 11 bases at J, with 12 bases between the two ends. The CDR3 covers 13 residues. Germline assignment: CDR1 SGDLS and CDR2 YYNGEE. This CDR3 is CASSGSGRAPLHF. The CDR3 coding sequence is TGTGCCAGCAGCGGTAGTGGGAGGGCACCCCTCCACTTT.

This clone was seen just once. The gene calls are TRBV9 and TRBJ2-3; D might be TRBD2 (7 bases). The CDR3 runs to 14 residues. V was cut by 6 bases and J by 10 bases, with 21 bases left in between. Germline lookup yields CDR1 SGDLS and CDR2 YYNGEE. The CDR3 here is CASTLGGVGGAQYF. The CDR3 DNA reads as TGTGCCAGCACCCTAGGGGGGGTCGGCGGGGCGCAGTATTTT.

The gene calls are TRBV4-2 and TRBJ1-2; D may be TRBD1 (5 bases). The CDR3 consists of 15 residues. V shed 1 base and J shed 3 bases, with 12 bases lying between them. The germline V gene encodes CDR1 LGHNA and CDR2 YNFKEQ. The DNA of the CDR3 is TGTGCCAGCAGCCAAGTGAGGGACTCCGACTATGGCTACACCTTC. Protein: CASSQVRDSDYGYTF.